A selection of T cell receptor beta chains follows, all from one sample in a study of blood T cell repertoires in COVID-19. Only in-frame clones appear in the TCRdb table, and some are missing; sequencing was by immunoSEQ multiplex PCR. Among some 490,000 clones listed, roughly nine tenths were seen once. Specimen: PBMCs or T cells enriched from blood (not recorded which). These receptors came from an older woman who had recovered from COVID-19. CDR3s include the opening cysteine and the closing phenylalanine or tryptophan. A D gene is named only where the DNA matches it firmly. Clone sizes are given selectively: once, few, many, or a class where the clone is expanded.

v_call: TRBV4-1
clone_size: NA
j_call: TRBJ2-3
d_call: NA
cdr3_aa: CASSLIYTGSTDTQYF
cdr3_nt: TGCGCCAGCAGCCTCATCTACACAGGGTCCACAGATACGCAGTATTTT

v_call: TRBV19
clone_size: NA
j_call: TRBJ1-2
d_call: NA
cdr3_aa: CASSMGRLNYGYTF
cdr3_nt: TGTGCCAGTAGTATGGGGCGACTCAACTATGGCTACACCTTC

v_call: TRBV9
clone_size: NA
j_call: TRBJ2-3
d_call: NA
cdr3_aa: CASSVAGRGTDTQYF
cdr3_nt: TGTGCCAGCAGCGTAGCAGGCAGGGGCACAGATACGCAGTATTTT

v_call: TRBV12-5
clone_size: NA
j_call: TRBJ2-3
d_call: TRBD2
cdr3_aa: CASGLAGSGGADTQYF
cdr3_nt: TGTGCTAGTGGTTTGGCGGGTAGCGGGGGGGCTGATACGCAGTATTTT

v_call: TRBV29-1
clone_size: few
j_call: TRBJ2-1
d_call: NA
cdr3_aa: CSVIQAYNEQFF
cdr3_nt: TGCAGCGTTATCCAGGCATACAATGAGCAGTTCTTC

v_call: TRBV15
clone_size: NA
j_call: TRBJ2-2
d_call: NA
cdr3_aa: CATKGAGELFF
cdr3_nt: TGTGCCACCAAGGGGGCCGGGGAGCTGTTTTTT

v_call: TRBV19
clone_size: NA
j_call: TRBJ1-5
d_call: TRBD1
cdr3_aa: CASSPRKGQGANQPQHF
cdr3_nt: TGTGCCAGTAGTCCACGCAAGGGACAGGGTGCCAATCAGCCCCAGCATTTT

v_call: TRBV9
clone_size: NA
j_call: TRBJ1-2
d_call: TRBD1
cdr3_aa: CASSVDEDRGYGYTF
cdr3_nt: TGTGCCAGCAGCGTGGATGAGGACAGGGGGTATGGCTACACCTTC

v_call: TRBV5-8
clone_size: NA
j_call: TRBJ2-1
d_call: TRBD1
cdr3_aa: CASRDREYNEQFF
cdr3_nt: TGTGCCAGCCGGGACAGGGAATACAATGAGCAGTTCTTC

v_call: TRBV5-4
clone_size: NA
j_call: TRBJ1-5
d_call: TRBD1
cdr3_aa: CASSDGTGNQPQHF
cdr3_nt: TGTGCCAGCAGCGACGGGACAGGGAATCAGCCCCAGCATTTT

v_call: TRBV19
clone_size: NA
j_call: TRBJ1-5
d_call: NA
cdr3_aa: CASRDSSQPQHF
cdr3_nt: TGTGCCAGTAGGGACAGCTCGCAGCCCCAGCATTTT

v_call: TRBV5-6
clone_size: NA
j_call: TRBJ1-2
d_call: NA
cdr3_aa: CASSFRGKRLGGYTF
cdr3_nt: TGTGCCAGCAGCTTCAGAGGGAAGAGGCTGGGAGGCTACACCTTC

v_call: TRBV11-3
clone_size: NA
j_call: TRBJ2-7
d_call: NA
cdr3_aa: CASSLDSYEQYF
cdr3_nt: TGTGCCAGCAGCTTAGACAGCTACGAGCAGTACTTC

v_call: TRBV10-3
clone_size: NA
j_call: TRBJ2-3
d_call: TRBD1
cdr3_aa: CAISRTGARADTQYF
cdr3_nt: TGTGCCATCTCCAGGACAGGGGCGAGGGCAGATACGCAGTATTTT

v_call: TRBV5-1
clone_size: many
j_call: TRBJ1-2
d_call: NA
cdr3_aa: CASRSGLFTANYGYTF
cdr3_nt: TGCGCCAGCAGATCTGGACTGTTCACCGCTAACTATGGCTACACCTTC

v_call: TRBV7-6
clone_size: NA
j_call: TRBJ2-5
d_call: NA
cdr3_aa: CASSIEETQYF
cdr3_nt: TGTGCCAGCAGCATCGAAGAGACCCAGTACTTC

v_call: TRBV9
clone_size: once
j_call: TRBJ1-6
d_call: NA
cdr3_aa: CASSVAGGLSNSPLHF
cdr3_nt: TGTGCCAGCAGCGTAGCGGGGGGGTTAAGTAATTCACCCCTCCACTTT

v_call: TRBV7-2
clone_size: NA
j_call: TRBJ1-2
d_call: TRBD1
cdr3_aa: CASSLRGGQGTHYGYTF
cdr3_nt: TGTGCCAGCAGCTTACGTGGGGGACAGGGAACTCACTATGGCTACACCTTC

v_call: TRBV21-1
clone_size: NA
j_call: TRBJ1-5
d_call: NA
cdr3_aa: CASSHRDNRPQHF
cdr3_nt: TGTGCCAGCAGCCACCGGGACAATCGGCCCCAGCATTTT

v_call: TRBV18
clone_size: NA
j_call: TRBJ2-6
d_call: NA
cdr3_aa: CASSPSSSGANVLTF
cdr3_nt: TGTGCCAGCTCACCGTCCAGTTCTGGGGCCAACGTCCTGACTTTC

v_call: TRBV24-1
clone_size: NA
j_call: TRBJ1-2
d_call: NA
cdr3_aa: CATSGTDSDVINYGYTF
cdr3_nt: TGTGCCACCAGTGGGACGGACAGTGATGTAATTAACTATGGCTACACCTTC

v_call: TRBV21-1
clone_size: NA
j_call: TRBJ1-2
d_call: NA
cdr3_aa: CASSNEWYYGYTF
cdr3_nt: TGTGCCAGCAGCAACGAGTGGTACTATGGCTACACCTTC

v_call: TRBV27
clone_size: NA
j_call: TRBJ2-3
d_call: TRBD2
cdr3_aa: CASSPDGPRGGRDTQYF
cdr3_nt: TGTGCCAGCAGTCCAGACGGCCCGCGGGGGGGCCGGGATACGCAGTATTTT

v_call: TRBV5-1
clone_size: NA
j_call: TRBJ1-2
d_call: NA
cdr3_aa: CASSLVPGFFREDGYTF
cdr3_nt: TGCGCCAGCAGCTTGGTACCGGGTTTTTTCAGGGAGGATGGCTACACCTTC

v_call: TRBV14
clone_size: NA
j_call: TRBJ2-7
d_call: NA
cdr3_aa: CASSVSYEQYF
cdr3_nt: TGTGCCAGCAGCGTCAGCTACGAGCAGTACTTC

v_call: TRBV2
clone_size: NA
j_call: TRBJ1-1
d_call: NA
cdr3_aa: CASTDVTPNTEAFF
cdr3_nt: TGTGCCAGCACCGATGTAACACCGAACACTGAAGCTTTCTTT

v_call: TRBV20-1
clone_size: once
j_call: TRBJ1-2
d_call: NA
cdr3_aa: CSASPTGFDNYGYTF
cdr3_nt: TGCAGTGCTAGTCCGACAGGTTTCGATAACTATGGCTACACCTTC

v_call: TRBV5-1
clone_size: NA
j_call: TRBJ2-5
d_call: NA
cdr3_aa: CASSRGTPGGTQYF
cdr3_nt: TGCGCCAGCAGCCGGGGGACACCAGGGGGGACCCAGTACTTC

v_call: TRBV6-5
clone_size: NA
j_call: TRBJ2-7
d_call: TRBD1
cdr3_aa: CASSYSMTGASYEQYF
cdr3_nt: TGTGCCAGCAGTTACTCGATGACAGGGGCCTCCTACGAGCAGTACTTC

v_call: TRBV5-5
clone_size: NA
j_call: TRBJ2-6
d_call: TRBD1
cdr3_aa: CASSGGTGLIGANVLTF
cdr3_nt: TGTGCCAGCAGCGGCGGGACAGGACTTATCGGGGCCAACGTCCTGACTTTC

v_call: TRBV21-1
clone_size: NA
j_call: TRBJ2-5
d_call: NA
cdr3_aa: CASSKVLTPTSGGGETQYF
cdr3_nt: TGTGCCAGCAGCAAGGTTCTAACTCCGACTAGCGGGGGGGGTGAGACCCAGTACTTC

v_call: TRBV10-1
clone_size: NA
j_call: TRBJ1-2
d_call: NA
cdr3_aa: CASSERQPYGYTF
cdr3_nt: TGCGCCAGCAGTGAGAGACAACCCTATGGCTACACCTTC

v_call: TRBV4-1
clone_size: NA
j_call: TRBJ1-1
d_call: TRBD1
cdr3_aa: CASSQEWTGGKGTEAFF
cdr3_nt: TGCGCCAGCAGCCAAGAATGGACAGGGGGCAAGGGTACTGAAGCTTTCTTT

v_call: TRBV12-5
clone_size: NA
j_call: TRBJ1-2
d_call: NA
cdr3_aa: CASGPVSSGGYTF
cdr3_nt: TGTGCTAGTGGTCCCGTCAGCTCGGGGGGCTACACCTTC

v_call: TRBV5-1
clone_size: once
j_call: TRBJ1-6
d_call: NA
cdr3_aa: CASSSQGNNSPLHF
cdr3_nt: TGCGCCAGCAGCTCGCAGGGAAATAATTCACCCCTCCACTTT

v_call: TRBV5-4
clone_size: NA
j_call: TRBJ1-1
d_call: NA
cdr3_aa: CASSKILGEAFF
cdr3_nt: TGTGCCAGCAGCAAAATACTCGGTGAAGCTTTCTTT

v_call: TRBV10-3
clone_size: NA
j_call: TRBJ1-5
d_call: TRBD1
cdr3_aa: CAISADRGIGQPQHF
cdr3_nt: TGTGCCATCAGCGCGGACAGGGGGATCGGGCAGCCCCAGCATTTT

v_call: TRBV28
clone_size: NA
j_call: TRBJ1-1
d_call: NA
cdr3_aa: CASSFSGAGGTEAFF
cdr3_nt: TGTGCCAGCAGTTTCAGCGGGGCGGGCGGCACTGAAGCTTTCTTT

v_call: TRBV5-1
clone_size: NA
j_call: TRBJ2-1
d_call: NA
cdr3_aa: CASTVPGSNEQFF
cdr3_nt: TGCGCCAGCACCGTCCCGGGATCGAATGAGCAGTTCTTC

v_call: TRBV10-3
clone_size: NA
j_call: TRBJ2-1
d_call: NA
cdr3_aa: CAIRRLVDNEQFF
cdr3_nt: TGTGCCATCAGGCGACTAGTAGATAATGAGCAGTTCTTC

v_call: TRBV11-3
clone_size: NA
j_call: TRBJ2-3
d_call: TRBD2
cdr3_aa: CASSLGRGGDTQYF
cdr3_nt: TGTGCCAGCAGCTTAGGGCGGGGGGGAGATACGCAGTATTTT